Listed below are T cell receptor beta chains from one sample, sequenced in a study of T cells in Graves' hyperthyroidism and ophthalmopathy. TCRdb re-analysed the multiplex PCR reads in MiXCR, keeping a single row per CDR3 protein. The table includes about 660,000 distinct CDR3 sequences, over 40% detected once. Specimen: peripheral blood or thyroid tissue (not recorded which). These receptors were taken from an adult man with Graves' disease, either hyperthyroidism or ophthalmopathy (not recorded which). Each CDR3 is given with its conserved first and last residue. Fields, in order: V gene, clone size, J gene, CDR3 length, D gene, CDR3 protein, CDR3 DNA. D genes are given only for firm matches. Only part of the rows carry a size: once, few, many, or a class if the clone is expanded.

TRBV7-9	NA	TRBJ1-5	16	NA	CASSSGIGDSNQPQHF	TGTGCCAGCAGCTCTGGTATTGGGGATAGCAATCAGCCCCAGCATTTT
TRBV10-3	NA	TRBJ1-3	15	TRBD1	CASSYRGHSGNTIYF	TGTGCCAGCAGTTACAGGGGGCACTCTGGAAACACCATATATTTT
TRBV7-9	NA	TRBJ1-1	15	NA	CASSDFVWENTEAFF	TGTGCCAGCAGTGATTTCGTATGGGAGAACACTGAAGCTTTCTTT
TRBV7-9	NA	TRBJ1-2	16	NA	CASSLNPPGSGEGYTF	TGTGCCAGCAGCTTAAACCCCCCAGGGTCGGGGGAAGGCTACACCTTC
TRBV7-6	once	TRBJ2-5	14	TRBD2	CASSYGTSGATQYF	TGTGCCAGCAGCTACGGGACTAGCGGGGCGACCCAGTACTTC
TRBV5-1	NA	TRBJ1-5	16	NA	CASSEGLAGGNEPQHF	TGCGCCAGCAGCGAGGGACTAGCCGGGGGGAATGAGCCCCAGCATTTT
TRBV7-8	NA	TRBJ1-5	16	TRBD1	CASSVRTGDGNQPQHF	TGTGCCAGCAGCGTCAGGACAGGCGATGGCAATCAGCCCCAGCATTTT
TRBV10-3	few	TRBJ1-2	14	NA	CASSDGTANYGYTF	TGTGCCAGCAGTGACGGGACGGCTAACTATGGCTACACCTTC
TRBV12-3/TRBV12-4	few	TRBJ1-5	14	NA	CASSLLREGQPQHF	TGTGCCAGCAGTTTATTACGGGAAGGTCAGCCCCAGCATTTT
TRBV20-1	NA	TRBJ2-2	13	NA	CSAREERLGELFF	TGCAGTGCTAGAGAAGAGAGGCTCGGGGAGCTGTTTTTT
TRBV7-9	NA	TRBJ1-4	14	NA	CASSFGQVNEKLFF	TGTGCCAGCAGCTTCGGGCAAGTCAATGAAAAACTGTTTTTT
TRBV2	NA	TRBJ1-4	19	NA	CASRRGRADYGYTFEKLFF	NA
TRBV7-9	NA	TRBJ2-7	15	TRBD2	CASSLKSSGRGEQYF	TGTGCCAGCAGCTTAAAGTCTAGCGGGAGGGGCGAGCAGTACTTC
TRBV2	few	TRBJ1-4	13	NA	CASLGGAGEKLFF	TGTGCCAGCTTAGGAGGCGCGGGGGAAAAACTGTTTTTT
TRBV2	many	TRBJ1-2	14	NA	CASSLRRSGNGYTF	TGTGCCAGCAGCCTCAGGCGGTCAGGGAATGGCTACACCTTC
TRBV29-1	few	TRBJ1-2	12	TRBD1	CASGQGHYGYTF	TGTGCCTCAGGACAGGGGCACTATGGCTACACCTTC
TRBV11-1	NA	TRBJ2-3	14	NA	CASSEDSYKDTQYF	TGTGCCAGCAGCGAAGACAGTTACAAGGATACGCAGTATTTT
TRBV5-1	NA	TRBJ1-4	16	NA	CASSSRQASTNEKLFF	TGCGCCAGCAGCTCCCGACAGGCGTCAACTAATGAAAAACTGTTTTTT
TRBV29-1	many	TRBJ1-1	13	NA	CSVGAGVGTEAFF	TGCAGCGTTGGCGCAGGCGTGGGGACTGAAGCTTTCTTT
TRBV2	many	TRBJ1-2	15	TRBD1	CASSPYPGQDYGYTF	TGTGCCAGCAGTCCATATCCGGGACAGGACTATGGCTACACCTTC
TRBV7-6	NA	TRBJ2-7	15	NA	CASSGQTGSRYEQYF	TGTGCCAGCTCCGGACAAACAGGGAGTCGGTACGAGCAGTACTTC
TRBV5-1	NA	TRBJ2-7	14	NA	CASRPLATSYEQYF	TGCGCCAGCAGACCCCTAGCGACCTCCTACGAGCAGTACTTC
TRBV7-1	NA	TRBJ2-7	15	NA	CASSSTSATAYEQYF	TGTGCCAGCAGCTCCACCTCCGCGACGGCCTACGAGCAGTACTTC
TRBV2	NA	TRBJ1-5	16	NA	CASSEVGILSNQPQHF	TGTGCCAGCAGTGAAGTGGGCATTCTAAGCAATCAGCCCCAGCATTTT
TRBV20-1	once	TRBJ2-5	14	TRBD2	CSAKTGTSRKTRYF	TGCAGTGCCAAAACCGGGACTAGTCGGAAGACCCGGTACTTC
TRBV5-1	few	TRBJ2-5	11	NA	CASSQGGTQYF	TGCGCCAGCAGCCAGGGTGGAACCCAGTACTTC
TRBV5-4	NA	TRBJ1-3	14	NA	CASSSNRDRNTIYF	TGTGCCAGCAGCAGCAACAGGGATAGAAACACCATATATTTT
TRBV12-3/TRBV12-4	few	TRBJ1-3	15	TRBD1	CASSRNTGVGNTIYF	TGTGCCAGCAGCAGGAACACAGGGGTTGGAAACACCATATATTTT
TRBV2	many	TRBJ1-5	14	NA	CASSDWGGPQPQHF	TGTGCCAGCAGTGATTGGGGGGGCCCTCAGCCCCAGCATTTT
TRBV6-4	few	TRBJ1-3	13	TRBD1	CASTDRAGNTIYF	TGTGCCAGCACGGACAGGGCTGGAAACACCATATATTTT
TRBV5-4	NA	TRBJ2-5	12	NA	CASGWVQETQYF	TGTGCCAGCGGATGGGTCCAAGAGACCCAGTACTTC
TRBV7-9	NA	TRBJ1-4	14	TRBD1	CAWSPGTGARGLFF	TGTGCCTGGAGTCCCGGGACAGGGGCGAGAGGACTGTTTTTT
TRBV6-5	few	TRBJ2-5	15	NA	CASSPRTRTTETQYF	TGTGCCAGCAGTCCTAGGACCCGGACCACGGAGACCCAGTACTTC
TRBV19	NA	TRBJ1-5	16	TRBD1	CASSTAVRQGQETQHF	TGTGCCAGTAGTACTGCTGTCCGACAGGGGCAGGAGACCCAGCATTTT
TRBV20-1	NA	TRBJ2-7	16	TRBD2	CSASSPAGGRSYEQYF	TGCAGTGCTAGCAGTCCAGCGGGGGGCAGGTCCTACGAGCAGTACTTC
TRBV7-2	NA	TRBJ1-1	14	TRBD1	CASSLGQGAPEAFF	TGTGCCAGCAGCCTGGGACAGGGCGCGCCTGAAGCTTTCTTT